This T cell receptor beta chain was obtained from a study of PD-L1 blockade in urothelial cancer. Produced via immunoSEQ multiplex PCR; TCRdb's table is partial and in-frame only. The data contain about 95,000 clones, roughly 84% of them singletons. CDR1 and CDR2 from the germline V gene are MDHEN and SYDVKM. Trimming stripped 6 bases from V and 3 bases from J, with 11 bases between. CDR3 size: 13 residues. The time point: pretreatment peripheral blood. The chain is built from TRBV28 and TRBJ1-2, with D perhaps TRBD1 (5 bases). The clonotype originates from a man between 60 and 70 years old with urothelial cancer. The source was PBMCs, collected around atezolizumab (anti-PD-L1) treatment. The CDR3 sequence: CASSPGLDYGYTF. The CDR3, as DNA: TGTGCCAGCAGCCCGGGACTCGACTATGGCTACACCTTC.